This TCR beta chain came from a study of human T cells and chemical hapten exposure. Time point defined: pre-sensitization, week 0. As to treatment: therapeutic diphenylcyclopropenone sensitization with weekly scalp DPC. Via MiXCR, TCRdb re-called the RACE reads, giving one row per CDR3 protein. The sample contains about 290,000 distinct CDR3 sequences, roughly 7.4% of which appear only once. Trimming removed 5 bases at V and 9 bases at J, with 20 bases between. This CDR3 spans 15 amino acids. Germline V gene data show CDR1 as MNHEY and CDR2 as SVGEGT. The sequence was obtained from a man younger than 35 with alopecia areata. Some clones in this sample may be carry-over from other donors' samples. J is TRBJ2-1 and V is TRBV6-2 or TRBV6-3, with a possible D match to TRBD2 (6 bases). Sample: whole blood, taken in connection with sensitization to the hapten diphenylcyclopropenone (DPC). Written as DNA, the CDR3 is TGTGCCAGCAGTCCAGCGGAGGGTCCCCACCCTGAGCAGTTCTTC. This translates into CASSPAEGPHPEQFF.